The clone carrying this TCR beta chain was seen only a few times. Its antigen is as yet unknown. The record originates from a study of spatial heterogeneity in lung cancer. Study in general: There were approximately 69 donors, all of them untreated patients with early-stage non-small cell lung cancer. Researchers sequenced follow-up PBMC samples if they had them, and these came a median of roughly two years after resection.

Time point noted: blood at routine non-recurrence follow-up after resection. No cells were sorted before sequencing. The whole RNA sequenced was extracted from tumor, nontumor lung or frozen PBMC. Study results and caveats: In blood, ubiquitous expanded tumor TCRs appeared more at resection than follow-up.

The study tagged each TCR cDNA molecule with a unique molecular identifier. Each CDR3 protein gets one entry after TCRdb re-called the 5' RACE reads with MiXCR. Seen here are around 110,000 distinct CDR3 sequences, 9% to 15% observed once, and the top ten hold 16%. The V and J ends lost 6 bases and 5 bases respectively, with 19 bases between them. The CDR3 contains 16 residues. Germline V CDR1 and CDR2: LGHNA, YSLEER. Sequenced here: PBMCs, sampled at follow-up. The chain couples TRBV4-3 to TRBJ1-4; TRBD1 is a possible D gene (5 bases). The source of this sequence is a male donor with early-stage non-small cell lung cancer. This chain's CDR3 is CASSSRANAANEKLFF. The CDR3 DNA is TGCGCCAGCAGTAGCAGGGCGAACGCGGCAAATGAAAAACTGTTTTTT.